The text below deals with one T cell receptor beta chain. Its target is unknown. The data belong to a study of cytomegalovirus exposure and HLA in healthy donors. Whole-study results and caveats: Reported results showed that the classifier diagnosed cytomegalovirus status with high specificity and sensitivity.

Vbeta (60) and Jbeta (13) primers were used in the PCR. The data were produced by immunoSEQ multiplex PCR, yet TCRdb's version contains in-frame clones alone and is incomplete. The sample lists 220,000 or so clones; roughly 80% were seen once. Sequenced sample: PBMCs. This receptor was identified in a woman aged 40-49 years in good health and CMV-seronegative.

In nucleotides, the CDR3 is TGTGCCAGCAGCTTAGGCCAGGACAGGCCGAACACCGGGGAGCTGTTTTTT. It specifies CASSLGQDRPNTGELFF. The V and J genes are TRBV11-2 and TRBJ2-2, with 7 bases that match TRBD1. The CDR3 extends over 17 amino acids. Germline CDR1 and CDR2: SGHAT and FQNNGV. After removal of 1 base from V and 0 bases from J, the junction contained 5 bases not matched to a gene.